The 2 T cell receptor beta chains below all came from one sample that was sequenced in a study of blood T cell repertoires in COVID-19. Sequenced by immunoSEQ multiplex PCR; TCRdb stores in-frame clones only, minus some. The sample shows a few hundred thousand clones, approximately 83% of them seen only once. Sequenced sample: PBMCs or T cells enriched from blood (not recorded which). These receptors were taken from a woman aged 60-75 years who had recovered from COVID-19.

CDR3 coding DNA: TGTGCCAGCAGCCAAGGGACTTCCTCAGGCAATGAGCAGTTCTTC. Amino acid sequence: CASSQGTSSGNEQFF. V and J are TRBV7-3 and TRBJ2-1, with D possibly being TRBD2 (6 bases). Trimming took 5 bases from V and 6 from J, leaving 17 bases between them. The CDR3 spans 15 residues. Germline V gene sequence: CDR1 SGHTA, CDR2 FQGTGA.

This rearrangement joins TRBV10-3 to TRBJ1-2; 7 bases agree with TRBD1. Germline CDR1 and CDR2: ENHRY and SYGVKD. This CDR3 has 13 residues. After removal of 6 bases from V and 8 bases from J, the junction contained 9 bases not matched to a gene. The CDR3 DNA reads as TGTGCCATCAGCATACAGGGGCTAGAGGGCTACACCTTC. Its protein is CAISIQGLEGYTF.